This is a list of T cell receptor beta chains from one sample in a study of cytomegalovirus exposure and HLA in healthy donors. Only in-frame clones appear in the TCRdb table, and some are missing; sequencing was by immunoSEQ multiplex PCR. The sample includes under 130,000 clones, approximately 79% seen only once; the top ten take 6% to 8%. Sample: PBMCs. The receptors come from a young man in good health and CMV-seropositive. Both conserved end residues are part of each CDR3. A D gene is named only where the DNA matches it firmly. The size entry is marked missing in some rows and otherwise reads once, few, many or a size class.

TRBJ2-7 | TRBV5-1 | NA | TRBD1 | CASSPSQTGGTEQYF | TGCGCCAGCAGTCCGTCTCAGACAGGGGGCACCGAGCAGTACTTC
TRBJ1-6 | TRBV7-2 | NA | NA | CASSSGLSYNSPLHF | TGTGCCAGCAGCTCAGGGCTCTCCTATAATTCACCCCTCCACTTT
TRBJ1-6 | TRBV2 | NA | NA | CASRDAGITLNSPLHF | TGTGCCAGCAGGGACGCAGGGATTACCCTTAATTCACCCCTCCACTTT
TRBJ2-7 | TRBV5-1 | NA | TRBD2 | CASSLTSGAYEQYF | TGCGCCAGCAGCTTGACTAGCGGGGCCTACGAGCAGTACTTC
TRBJ1-6 | TRBV7-9 | NA | TRBD1 | CASSSGTASSYNSPLHF | TGTGCCAGCAGCTCGGGGACAGCGAGCTCCTATAATTCACCCCTCCACTTT
TRBJ2-7 | TRBV6-5 | NA | NA | CASSYSDYSFSYEQYF | TGTGCCAGCAGTTATTCGGACTATTCGTTCTCCTACGAGCAGTACTTC
TRBJ2-7 | TRBV28 | NA | TRBD1 | CASSSSGTEAYEQYF | TGTGCCAGCAGTTCATCCGGGACAGAAGCCTACGAGCAGTACTTC
TRBJ1-2 | TRBV4-1 | many | TRBD1 | CASSHTGTGGNYGYTF | TGCGCCAGCAGCCACACCGGGACAGGGGGCAACTATGGCTACACCTTC
TRBJ2-5 | TRBV6-5 | NA | TRBD2 | CASSPGGYQETQYF | TGTGCCAGCAGTCCGGGGGGATACCAAGAGACCCAGTACTTC
TRBJ2-5 | TRBV5-1 | NA | NA | CASSLGQSDDEQYF | TGCGCCAGCAGCTTGGGACAGAGTGACGATGAGCAGTACTTC
TRBJ2-2 | TRBV6-1 | NA | NA | CASSEAQTDTGELFF | TGTGCCAGCAGTGAAGCGCAGACTGACACCGGGGAGCTGTTTTTT
TRBJ1-2 | TRBV30 | NA | NA | CAWSRDRPHGYTF | TGTGCCTGGAGCCGTGACAGGCCCCATGGCTACACCTTC
TRBJ1-6 | TRBV5-1 | NA | NA | CASSLQGPSYNSPLHF | TGCGCCAGCAGCTTACAGGGTCCCTCCTATAATTCACCCCTCCACTTT
TRBJ2-7 | TRBV4-2 | NA | TRBD2 | CASSQDQLASYEQYF | TGTGCCAGCAGCCAAGATCAACTAGCGTCCTACGAGCAGTACTTC
TRBJ2-1 | TRBV5-1 | few | NA | CASSSPPGNEQFF | TGCGCCAGCAGCTCTCCACCCGGGAACGAGCAGTTCTTC
TRBJ1-2 | TRBV4-3 | NA | TRBD1 | CASSQDLWTGDGYTF | TGCGCCAGCAGCCAAGATTTGTGGACAGGGGATGGCTACACCTTC
TRBJ2-2 | TRBV15 | NA | TRBD1 | CATTQGQSTGELFF | TGTGCCACCACCCAGGGACAGTCCACCGGGGAGCTGTTTTTT
TRBJ1-1 | TRBV15 | NA | NA | CATSREPREATEAFF | TGTGCCACCAGCAGAGAGCCCAGGGAGGCCACTGAAGCTTTCTTT
TRBJ2-1 | TRBV29-1 | NA | NA | CSAIDGGSYNEQFF | TGCAGCGCTATTGATGGCGGCTCCTACAATGAGCAGTTCTTC
TRBJ1-1 | TRBV18 | NA | NA | CASSPLSGRRNTEAFF | TGTGCCAGCTCACCCCTGTCTGGGAGAAGAAACACTGAAGCTTTCTTT
TRBJ2-2 | TRBV9 | NA | NA | CASSVEGRKTGELFF | TGTGCCAGCAGCGTAGAAGGGAGGAAAACCGGGGAGCTGTTTTTT
TRBJ1-1 | TRBV9 | NA | NA | CASSVEAGEAFF | TGTGCCAGCAGCGTAGAGGCGGGGGAAGCTTTCTTT
TRBJ2-3 | TRBV5-8 | NA | TRBD2 | CAGGGRTDTQYF | TGTGCCGGGGGGGGTAGGACAGATACGCAGTATTTT
TRBJ1-1 | TRBV6-1 | NA | NA | CASSGTTVRSFF | TGTGCCAGCAGTGGAACGACAGTGCGCTCGTTCTTT
TRBJ1-4 | TRBV5-1 | NA | TRBD1 | CASGPGQGYEKLFF | TGCGCCAGCGGTCCGGGACAGGGTTATGAAAAACTGTTTTTT
TRBJ1-6 | TRBV7-9 | NA | NA | CASSTGTPSSPLHF | TGTGCCAGCAGCACCGGGACACCAAGTTCACCCCTCCACTTT
TRBJ1-2 | TRBV29-1 | NA | TRBD1 | CSVAGTGTRYTF | TGCAGCGTCGCCGGGACAGGGACGCGCTACACCTTC
TRBJ2-1 | TRBV7-2 | NA | NA | CASSFAGRNEQFF | TGTGCCAGCAGCTTCGCGGGGCGGAATGAGCAGTTCTTC
TRBJ2-7 | TRBV6-5 | few | TRBD1 | CASSQGGAPYEQYF | TGTGCCAGCAGTCAAGGGGGCGCGCCCTACGAGCAGTACTTC
TRBJ2-1 | TRBV4-2 | few | TRBD2 | CASSPGLAGNNEQFF | TGTGCCAGCAGCCCAGGACTAGCGGGAAACAATGAGCAGTTCTTC
TRBJ2-1 | TRBV6-5 | NA | TRBD1 | CASSGTAYNEQFF | TGTGCCAGCTCAGGGACAGCCTACAATGAGCAGTTCTTC